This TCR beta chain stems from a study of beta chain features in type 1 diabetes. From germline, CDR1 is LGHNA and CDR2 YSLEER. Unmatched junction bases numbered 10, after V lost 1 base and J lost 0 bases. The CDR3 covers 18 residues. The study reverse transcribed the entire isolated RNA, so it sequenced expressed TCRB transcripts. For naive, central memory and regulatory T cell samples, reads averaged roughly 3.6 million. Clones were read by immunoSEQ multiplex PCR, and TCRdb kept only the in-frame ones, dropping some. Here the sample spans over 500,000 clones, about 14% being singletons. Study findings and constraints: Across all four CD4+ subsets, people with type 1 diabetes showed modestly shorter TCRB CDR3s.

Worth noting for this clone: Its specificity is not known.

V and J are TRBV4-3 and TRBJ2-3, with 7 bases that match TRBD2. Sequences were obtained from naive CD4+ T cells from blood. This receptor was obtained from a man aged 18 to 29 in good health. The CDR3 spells CASSQGTASGTSTDTQYF. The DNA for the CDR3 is TGCGCCAGCAGCCAAGGAACTGCTAGCGGAACTAGCACAGATACGCAGTATTTT.